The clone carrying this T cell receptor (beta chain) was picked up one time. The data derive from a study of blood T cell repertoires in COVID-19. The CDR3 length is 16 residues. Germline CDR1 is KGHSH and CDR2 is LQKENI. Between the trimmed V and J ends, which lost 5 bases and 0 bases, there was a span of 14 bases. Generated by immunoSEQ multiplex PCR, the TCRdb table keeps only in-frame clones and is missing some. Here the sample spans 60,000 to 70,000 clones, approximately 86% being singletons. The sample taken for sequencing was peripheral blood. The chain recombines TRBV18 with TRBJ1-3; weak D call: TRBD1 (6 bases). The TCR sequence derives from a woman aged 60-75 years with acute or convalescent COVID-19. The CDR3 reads CASSLGQRSSGNTIYF. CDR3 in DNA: TGTGCCAGCTCATTAGGACAGCGCAGCTCTGGAAACACCATATATTTT. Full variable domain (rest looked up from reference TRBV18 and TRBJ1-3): NAGVMQNPRHLVRRRGQEARLRCSPMKGHSHVYWYRQLPEEGLKFMVYLQKENIIDESGMPKERFSAEFPKEGPSILRIQQVVRGDSAAYFCASSLGQRSSGNTIYFGEGSWLTVV.